The clone carrying this T cell receptor beta chain was counted ten times or more. The antigen is undetermined. These data are taken from a study of regulatory T cells in long-lasting Graves disease. About the study: New Graves' disease cases had less than 3 months of antithyroid drugs. Study results and limitations: Peripheral blood alone, not thyroid tissue, underwent study.

Libraries of TCR beta came from iRepertoire HTBI primers plus Arm-PCR of CDR3 regions. TCRdb reanalysed the multiplex PCR reads using MiXCR and keeps one entry per CDR3 protein. The sample carries under 300,000 distinct CDR3 sequences, 20% recorded once. Trimming stripped 4 bases from V and 6 bases from J, with 9 bases between. The CDR3 sequence is 12 residues long. Germline loops: CDR1 PRHDT, CDR2 FYEKMQ (reference sequence). Documented time point: newly diagnosed GD, antithyroid drugs for less than 3 months. From RNA extracted from PBMCs, the TCR library was made. The chain employs TRBV13 and TRBJ1-1, with D perhaps TRBD1 (5 bases). The clonotype originates from a female donor with Graves disease. This sample comprised peripheral blood mononuclear cells (PBMCs), obtained at new diagnosis, from a patient treated with antithyroid drugs. The CDR3 region has the DNA TGTGCCAGCAGCTCTCAGGGTTCTGAAGCTTTCTTT. Amino acid sequence: CASSSQGSEAFF.